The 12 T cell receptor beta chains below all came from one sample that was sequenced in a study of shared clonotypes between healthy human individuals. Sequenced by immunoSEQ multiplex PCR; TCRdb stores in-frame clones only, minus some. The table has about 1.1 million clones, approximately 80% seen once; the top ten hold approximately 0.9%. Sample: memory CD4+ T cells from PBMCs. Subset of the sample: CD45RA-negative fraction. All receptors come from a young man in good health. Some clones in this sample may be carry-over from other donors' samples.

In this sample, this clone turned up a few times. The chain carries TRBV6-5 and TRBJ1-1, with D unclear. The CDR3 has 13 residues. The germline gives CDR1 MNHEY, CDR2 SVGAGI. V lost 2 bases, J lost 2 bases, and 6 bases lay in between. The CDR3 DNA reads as TGTGCCAGCAGTTACCAGGATAACACTGAAGCTTTCTTT. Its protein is CASSYQDNTEAFF.

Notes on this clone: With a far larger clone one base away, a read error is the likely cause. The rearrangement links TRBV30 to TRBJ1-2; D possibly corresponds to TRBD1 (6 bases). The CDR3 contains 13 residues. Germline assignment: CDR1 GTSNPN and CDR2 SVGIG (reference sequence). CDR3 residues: CDWRGKGRVGYTF. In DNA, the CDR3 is TGTGACTGGAGGGGGAAGGGAAGGGTTGGCTACACCTTC. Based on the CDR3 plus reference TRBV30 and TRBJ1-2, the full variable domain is SQTIHQWPATLVQPVGSPLSLECTVEGTSNPNLYWYRQAAGRGLQLLFYSVGIGQISSEVPQNLSASRPQDRQFILSSKKLLLSDSGFYLCDWRGKGRVGYTFGSGTRLTVV.

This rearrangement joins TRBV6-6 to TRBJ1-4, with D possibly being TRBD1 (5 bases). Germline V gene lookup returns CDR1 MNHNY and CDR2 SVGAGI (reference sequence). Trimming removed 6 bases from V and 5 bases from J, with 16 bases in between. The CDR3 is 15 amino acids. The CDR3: CASRGDRAGNEKLFF. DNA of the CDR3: TGTGCCAGCAGAGGGGACCGGGCCGGAAATGAAAAACTGTTTTTT.

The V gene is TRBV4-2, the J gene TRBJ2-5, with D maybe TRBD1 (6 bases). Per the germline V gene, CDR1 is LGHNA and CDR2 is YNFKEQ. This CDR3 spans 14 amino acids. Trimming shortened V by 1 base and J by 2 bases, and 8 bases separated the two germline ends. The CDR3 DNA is TGTGCCAGCAGCCAAGTGGACAGACAAGAGACCCAGTACTTC. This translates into CASSQVDRQETQYF.

The CDR3 DNA reads as TGCGCCAGCAGCCAAGGACAGTATGGCTACACCTTC. It translates to CASSQGQYGYTF. V is TRBV4-3 and J is TRBJ1-2, with D perhaps TRBD1 (5 bases). In germline, CDR1 is LGHNA, CDR2 YSLEER. Trimming stripped 1 base from V and 5 bases from J, with 5 bases between. The CDR3 runs 12 residues.

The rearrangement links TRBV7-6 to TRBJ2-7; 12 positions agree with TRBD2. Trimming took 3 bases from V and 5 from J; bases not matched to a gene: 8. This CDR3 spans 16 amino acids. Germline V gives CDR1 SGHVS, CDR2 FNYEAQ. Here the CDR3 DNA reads TGTGCCAGCAGCTTGAGGACTAGCGGGAATCCTGACGAGCAGTACTTC. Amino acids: CASSLRTSGNPDEQYF.

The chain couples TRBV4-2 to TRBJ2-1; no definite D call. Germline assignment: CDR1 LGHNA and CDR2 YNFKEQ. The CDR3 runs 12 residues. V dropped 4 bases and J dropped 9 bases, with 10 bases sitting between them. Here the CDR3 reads CASSPGVREQFF. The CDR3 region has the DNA TGTGCCAGCAGCCCTGGGGTGCGTGAGCAGTTCTTC.

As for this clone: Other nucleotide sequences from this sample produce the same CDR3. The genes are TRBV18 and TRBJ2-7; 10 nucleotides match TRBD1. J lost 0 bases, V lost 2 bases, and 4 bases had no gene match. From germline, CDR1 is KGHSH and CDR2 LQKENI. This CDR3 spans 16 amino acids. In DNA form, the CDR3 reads TGTGCCAGCTCACCAATCAGGACAGGGGGCTCCTACGAGCAGTACTTC. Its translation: CASSPIRTGGSYEQYF.

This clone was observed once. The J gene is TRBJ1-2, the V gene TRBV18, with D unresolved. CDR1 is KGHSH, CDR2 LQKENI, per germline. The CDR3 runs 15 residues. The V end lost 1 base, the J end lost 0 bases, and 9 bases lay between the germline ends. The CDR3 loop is CASSPLSQPNYGYTF. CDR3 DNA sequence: TGTGCCAGCTCACCACTCTCGCAGCCTAACTATGGCTACACCTTC.

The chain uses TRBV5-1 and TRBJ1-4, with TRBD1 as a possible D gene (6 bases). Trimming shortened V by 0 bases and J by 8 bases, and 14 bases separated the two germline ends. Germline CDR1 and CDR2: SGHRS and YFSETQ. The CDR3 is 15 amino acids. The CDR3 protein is CASSLEGGRVEKLFF. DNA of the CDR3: TGCGCCAGCAGCTTGGAGGGGGGGCGCGTGGAAAAACTGTTTTTT. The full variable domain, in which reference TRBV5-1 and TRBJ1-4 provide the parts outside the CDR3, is KAGVTQTPRYLIKTRGQQVTLSCSPISGHRSVSWYQQTPGQGLQFLFEYFSETQRNKGNFPGRFSGRQFSNSRSEMNVSTLELGDSALYLCASSLEGGRVEKLFFGSGTQLSVL.

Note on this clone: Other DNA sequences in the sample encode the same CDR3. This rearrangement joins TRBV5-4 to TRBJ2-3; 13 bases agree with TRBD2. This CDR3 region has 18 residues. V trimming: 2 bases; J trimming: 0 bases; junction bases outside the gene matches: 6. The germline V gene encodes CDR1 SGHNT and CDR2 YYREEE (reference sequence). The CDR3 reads CASSFGLAGETSTDTQYF. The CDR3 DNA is TGTGCCAGCAGCTTCGGACTAGCGGGGGAGACTAGCACAGATACGCAGTATTTT. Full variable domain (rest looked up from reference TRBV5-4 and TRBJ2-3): ETGVTQSPTHLIKTRGQQVTLRCSSQSGHNTVSWYQQALGQGPQFIFQYYREEENGRGNFPPRFSGLQFPNYSSELNVNALELDDSALYLCASSFGLAGETSTDTQYFGPGTRLTVL.

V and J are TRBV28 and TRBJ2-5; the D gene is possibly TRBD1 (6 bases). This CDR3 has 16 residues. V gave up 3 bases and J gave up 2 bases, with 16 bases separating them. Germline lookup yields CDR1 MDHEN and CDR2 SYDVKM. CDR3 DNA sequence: TGTGCCAGCAGTTTTTTCAAGCGCAGGGGACAAGAGACCCAGTACTTC. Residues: CASSFFKRRGQETQYF.